The clone carrying this T cell receptor beta chain is a singleton in its sample. Assay: immunoSEQ multiplex PCR; the TCRdb copy retains only in-frame clones and omits some. The sample lists roughly 57,000 clones; approximately 94% were seen once. The treatment here: preoperative locoregional IRX-2 cytokine immunotherapy. Samples came from a phase Ib trial of preoperative locoregional IRX-2 cytokine immunotherapy. This sample was taken from a study of preoperative IRX-2 immunotherapy in early breast cancer. This CDR3 comprises 14 residues. V dropped 2 bases and J dropped 9 bases, with 14 bases sitting between them. Germline loops: CDR1 LGHNA, CDR2 YNFKEQ.

This sample was gathered from a patient treated with IRX-2 immunotherapy. The receptor was isolated from a human donor with breast cancer. V and J are TRBV4-2 and TRBJ2-1, with D possibly matching TRBD2 (5 bases). This chain's CDR3 is CASSQQYSRVEQFF. CDR3 DNA: TGTGCCAGCAGCCAACAATATTCGCGGGTTGAGCAGTTCTTC.